This TCR beta chain originates from a study of regulatory T cells in long-lasting Graves disease. Arm-PCR of CDR3 regions and iRepertoire HTBI primers were used to build TCR beta libraries. One entry per CDR3 protein results from TCRdb running MiXCR on the multiplex PCR reads. Of some 350,000 distinct CDR3 sequences detected, around 15% appear once; the ten largest clones hold about 19%. Documented time point: newly diagnosed GD, antithyroid drugs for less than 3 months. Preparation of the TCR library used RNA extracted from PBMCs. The CDR3 runs to 9 residues. Trimming shortened V by 8 bases and J by 15 bases, and 11 bases separated the two germline ends. In germline, CDR1 is MRHNA, CDR2 SNTAGT. Another study also made use of these data, one on T cells in Graves' hyperthyroidism and ophthalmopathy.

The V call is TRBV6-4, the J call TRBJ2-4; D not certain. The receptor was derived from a woman under 30 with Graves disease. The source material was peripheral blood mononuclear cells (PBMCs), sampled at new diagnosis, from a patient treated with antithyroid drugs. CDR3 protein: CASRYTWYF. The CDR3 region has the DNA TGTGCCAGCCGGTATACGTGGTACTTC.